A selection of T cell receptor beta chains follows, all from one sample in a study of blood T cell repertoires in COVID-19. The method was immunoSEQ multiplex PCR; TCRdb's version includes in-frame clones alone and lacks a portion of them. The data show 130,000 to 150,000 clones, 85% to 90% seen once. The specimen sequenced was PBMCs or T cells enriched from blood (not recorded which). The receptors originated from a woman in her 30s with acute COVID-19. CDR3s include the opening cysteine and the closing phenylalanine or tryptophan. The order of the fields is V gene, J gene, clone size, CDR3 protein. Clone size is not always given. Where it is, it says once, few, many or a class for expanded clones.

TRBV6-2/TRBV6-3	TRBJ2-7	once	CASSGTGLHEQYF
TRBV4-1	TRBJ2-7	NA	CASSLRTGTQAYEQYF
TRBV20-1	TRBJ2-5	once	CSASRGQEETQYF
TRBV4-1	TRBJ1-6	NA	CASSRGLRTVPNSPLHF
TRBV2	TRBJ1-1	NA	CASRGGGRTEAFF
TRBV15	TRBJ2-1	few	CATSRGGTSDYNEQFF
TRBV28	TRBJ2-1	NA	CASSDRLAGSYNEQFF
TRBV20-1	TRBJ2-7	NA	CSLRQGYEQYF
TRBV15	TRBJ2-1	NA	CATSRASGTGGGSYNEQFF
TRBV28	TRBJ1-1	once	CASIPLREGTIMFDTEAFF
TRBV5-1	TRBJ2-1	NA	CASSSGTSGSYNEQFF
TRBV7-2	TRBJ1-6	few	CASSFTGTGTLHF
TRBV30	TRBJ2-1	NA	CAWRRLAGIHEQFF
TRBV6-2/TRBV6-3	TRBJ2-7	NA	CASSPRPGQGTYEQYF
TRBV28	TRBJ1-6	NA	CASSNPSSSYNSPLHF
TRBV29-1	TRBJ1-2	NA	CSVDRGQGSYGYTF
TRBV5-1	TRBJ2-5	NA	CASSLAGTGGEETQYF
TRBV2	TRBJ2-7	NA	CASSEALAGLEQYF
TRBV5-6	TRBJ2-1	NA	CASSLWTSAINEQFF
TRBV6-2/TRBV6-3	TRBJ2-1	NA	CASSYPPDAKPGLAVYNEQFF
TRBV19	TRBJ1-2	NA	CASSLGAANYGYTF
TRBV6-2/TRBV6-3	TRBJ1-5	NA	CASSSKGQMGNQPQHF
TRBV5-6	TRBJ2-2	NA	CASSLVDTNTGELFF
TRBV25-1	TRBJ2-3	NA	CASSGPSSGRSPDTQYF
TRBV28	TRBJ1-2	few	CASSYQGSLYGYTF
TRBV27	TRBJ1-5	once	CASSSQGSNQPQHF
TRBV11-2	TRBJ1-2	NA	CASSLDGEGGDGYTF
TRBV28	TRBJ2-7	NA	CASSSSSTASYEQYF
TRBV3-1/TRBV3-2	TRBJ1-2	NA	CASSQGGQGARGYTF
TRBV29-1	TRBJ2-7	NA	CSVEGQLGEQYF
TRBV20-1	TRBJ1-2	NA	CSWDSNYGYTF
TRBV6-4	TRBJ2-6	NA	CASSGTGGDSGANVLTF
TRBV2	TRBJ1-4	NA	CASSSGTGGRNEKLFF
TRBV28	TRBJ1-1	NA	CASSLSESTVNTEAFF
TRBV7-2	TRBJ1-5	NA	CASSSQQGPQPQHF
TRBV6-2/TRBV6-3	TRBJ2-3	once	CASSYSSSSHTDTQYF
TRBV18	TRBJ2-3	NA	CASSLRYQKGPDTQYF
TRBV6-5	TRBJ1-5	NA	CASIGQGGQNQPQHF
TRBV6-5	TRBJ1-4	NA	CASSFRGEGTNEKLFF
TRBV19	TRBJ1-2	NA	CASSSSIDRGHYGYTF
TRBV30	TRBJ2-3	NA	CAWTLAGGSTDTQYF
TRBV20-1	TRBJ1-1	NA	CSASPGSEAFF
TRBV5-1	TRBJ2-7	NA	CASSLAPQGVGYEQYF
TRBV13	TRBJ1-2	NA	CASSLGRKGAYGYTF
TRBV10-3	TRBJ2-5	NA	CAISEVPGVSQTQYF